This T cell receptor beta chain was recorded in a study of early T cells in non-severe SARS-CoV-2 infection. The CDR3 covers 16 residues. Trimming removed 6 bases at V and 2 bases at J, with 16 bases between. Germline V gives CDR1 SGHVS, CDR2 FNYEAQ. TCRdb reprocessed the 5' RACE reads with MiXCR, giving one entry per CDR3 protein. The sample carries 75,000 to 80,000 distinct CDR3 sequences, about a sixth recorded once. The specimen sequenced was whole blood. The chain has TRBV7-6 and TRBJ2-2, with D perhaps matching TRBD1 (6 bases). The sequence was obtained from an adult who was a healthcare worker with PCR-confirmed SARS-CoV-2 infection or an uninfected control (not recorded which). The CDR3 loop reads CASSRQDLENTGELFF. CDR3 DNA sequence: TGTGCCAGCAGTCGACAGGACCTTGAAAACACCGGGGAGCTGTTTTTT.